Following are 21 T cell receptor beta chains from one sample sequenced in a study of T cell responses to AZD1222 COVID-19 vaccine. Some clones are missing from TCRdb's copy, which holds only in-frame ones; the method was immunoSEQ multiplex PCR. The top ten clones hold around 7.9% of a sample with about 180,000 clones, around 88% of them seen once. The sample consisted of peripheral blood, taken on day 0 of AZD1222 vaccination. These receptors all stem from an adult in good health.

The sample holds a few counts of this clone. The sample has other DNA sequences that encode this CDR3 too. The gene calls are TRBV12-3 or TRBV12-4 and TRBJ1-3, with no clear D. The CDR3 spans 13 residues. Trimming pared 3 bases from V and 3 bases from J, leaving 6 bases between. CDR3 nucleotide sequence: TGTGCCAGCAGTTTTGCTATTGGAAACACCATATATTTT. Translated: CASSFAIGNTIYF.

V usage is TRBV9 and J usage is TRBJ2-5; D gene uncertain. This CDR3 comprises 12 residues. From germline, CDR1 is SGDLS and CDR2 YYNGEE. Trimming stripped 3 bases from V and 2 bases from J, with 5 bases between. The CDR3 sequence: CASSANQETQYF. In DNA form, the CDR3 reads TGTGCCAGCAGCGCAAATCAAGAGACCCAGTACTTC.

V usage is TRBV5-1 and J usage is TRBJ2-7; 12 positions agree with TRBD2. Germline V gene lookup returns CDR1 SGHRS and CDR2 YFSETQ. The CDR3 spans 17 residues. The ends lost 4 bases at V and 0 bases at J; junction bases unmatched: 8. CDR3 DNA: TGCGCCAGCAGCGTCGCCTTGACTAGCGGGGGCTCCTACGAGCAGTACTTC. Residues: CASSVALTSGGSYEQYF.

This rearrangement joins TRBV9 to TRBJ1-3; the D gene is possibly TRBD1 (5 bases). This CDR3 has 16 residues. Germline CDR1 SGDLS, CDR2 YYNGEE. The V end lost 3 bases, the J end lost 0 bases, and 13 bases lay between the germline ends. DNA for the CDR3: TGTGCCAGCAGCGGAACGGGGGGGTTCTCTGGAAACACCATATATTTT. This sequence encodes CASSGTGGFSGNTIYF.

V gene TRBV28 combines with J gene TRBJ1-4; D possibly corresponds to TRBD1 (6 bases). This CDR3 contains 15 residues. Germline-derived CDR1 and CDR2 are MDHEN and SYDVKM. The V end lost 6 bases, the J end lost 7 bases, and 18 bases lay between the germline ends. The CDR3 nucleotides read TGTGCCAGCAGGTTGCAATGGGGGGCGCGTGAAAAACTGTTTTTT. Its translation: CASRLQWGAREKLFF.

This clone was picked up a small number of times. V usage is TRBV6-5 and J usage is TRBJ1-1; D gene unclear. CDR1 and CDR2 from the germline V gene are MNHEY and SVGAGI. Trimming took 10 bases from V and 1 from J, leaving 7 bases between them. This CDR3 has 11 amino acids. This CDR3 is CAIQKNTEAFF. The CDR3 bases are TGTGCCATCCAAAAGAACACTGAAGCTTTCTTT.

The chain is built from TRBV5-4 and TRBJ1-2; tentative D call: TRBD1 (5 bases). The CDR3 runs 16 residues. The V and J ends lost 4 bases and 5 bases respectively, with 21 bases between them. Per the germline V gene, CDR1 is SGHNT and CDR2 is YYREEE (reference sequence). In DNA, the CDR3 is TGTGCCAGCAGCCCCCCCGGGGTCGGGACCAAATATGGCTACACCTTC. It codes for CASSPPGVGTKYGYTF.

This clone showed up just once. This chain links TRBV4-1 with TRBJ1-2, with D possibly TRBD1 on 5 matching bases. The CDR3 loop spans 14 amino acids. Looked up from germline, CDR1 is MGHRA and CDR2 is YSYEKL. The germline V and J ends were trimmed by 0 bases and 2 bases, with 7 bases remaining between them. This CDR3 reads CASSQEKGNYGYTF. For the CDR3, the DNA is TGCGCCAGCAGCCAAGAAAAGGGGAACTATGGCTACACCTTC.

Here the CDR3 DNA reads TGTGCCAGCAGCTTAACTGGCCAAGGGGATGGGTATGGCTACACCTTC. It yields the protein CASSLTGQGDGYGYTF. V gene TRBV7-9 combines with J gene TRBJ1-2; the D gene is possibly TRBD1 (5 bases). CDR1 SEHNR and CDR2 FQNEAQ come from the germline V gene (reference sequence). V was pared by 2 bases and J by 5 bases, with 18 bases between. There are 16 residues in the CDR3.

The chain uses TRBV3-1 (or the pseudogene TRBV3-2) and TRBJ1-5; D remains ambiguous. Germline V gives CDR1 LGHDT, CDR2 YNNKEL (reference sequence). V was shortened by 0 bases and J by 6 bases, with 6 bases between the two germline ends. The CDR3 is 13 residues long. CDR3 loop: CASSQDLGQPQHF. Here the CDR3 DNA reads TGTGCCAGCAGCCAAGATCTGGGTCAGCCCCAGCATTTT.

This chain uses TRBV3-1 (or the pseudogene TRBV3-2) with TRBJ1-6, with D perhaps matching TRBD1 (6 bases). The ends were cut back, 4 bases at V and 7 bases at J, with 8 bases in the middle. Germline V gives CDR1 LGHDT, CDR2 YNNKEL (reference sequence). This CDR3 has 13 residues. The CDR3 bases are TGTGCCAGCAGCCCCACAGGGAATTCACCCCTCCACTTT. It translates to CASSPTGNSPLHF.

CDR3 nucleotides: TGTGCCAGCAGTCCACAGGGGACCGTCGGGGGGGGTCAGCCCCAGCATTTT. Translation: CASSPQGTVGGGQPQHF. J is TRBJ1-5 and V is TRBV28, with 7 bases aligning to TRBD1. V lost 5 bases and J lost 6; bases outside the gene matches: 16. There are 17 residues in the CDR3. Germline lookup yields CDR1 MDHEN and CDR2 SYDVKM. Using reference TRBV28 and TRBJ1-5 for the parts outside the CDR3, the full variable domain is DVKVTQSSRYLVKRTGEKVFLECVQDMDHENMFWYRQDPGLGLRLIYFSYDVKMKEKGDIPEGYSVSREKKERFSLILESASTNQTSMYLCASSPQGTVGGGQPQHFGDGTRLSIL.

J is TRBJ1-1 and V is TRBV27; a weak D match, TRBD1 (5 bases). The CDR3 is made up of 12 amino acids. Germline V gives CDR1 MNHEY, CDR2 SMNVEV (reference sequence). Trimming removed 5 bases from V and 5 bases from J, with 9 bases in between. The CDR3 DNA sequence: TGTGCCAGCAGTCAGGGCGGGACTGAAGCTTTCTTT. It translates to CASSQGGTEAFF.

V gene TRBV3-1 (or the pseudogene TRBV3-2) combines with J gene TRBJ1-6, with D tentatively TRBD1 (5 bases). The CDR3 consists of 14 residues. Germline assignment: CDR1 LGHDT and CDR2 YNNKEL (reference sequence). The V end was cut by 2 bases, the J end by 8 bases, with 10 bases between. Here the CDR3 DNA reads TGTGCCAGCAGCCAACGACAGCTAGATTCACCCCTCCACTTT. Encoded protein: CASSQRQLDSPLHF.

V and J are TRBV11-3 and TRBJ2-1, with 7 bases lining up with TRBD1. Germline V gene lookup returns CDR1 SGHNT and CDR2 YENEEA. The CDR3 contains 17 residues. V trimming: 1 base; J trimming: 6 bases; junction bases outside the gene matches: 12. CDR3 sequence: CASSLGWPTGSRNEQFF. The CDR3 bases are TGTGCCAGCAGCTTAGGATGGCCGACAGGGAGTCGCAATGAGCAGTTCTTC.

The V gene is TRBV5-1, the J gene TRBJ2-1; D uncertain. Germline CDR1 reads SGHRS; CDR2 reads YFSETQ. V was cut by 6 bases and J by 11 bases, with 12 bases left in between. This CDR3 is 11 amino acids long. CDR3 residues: CASISGPKQFF. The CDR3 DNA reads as TGCGCCAGCATATCCGGCCCGAAGCAGTTCTTC. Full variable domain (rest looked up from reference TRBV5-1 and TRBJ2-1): KAGVTQTPRYLIKTRGQQVTLSCSPISGHRSVSWYQQTPGQGLQFLFEYFSETQRNKGNFPGRFSGRQFSNSRSEMNVSTLELGDSALYLCASISGPKQFFGPGTRLTVL.

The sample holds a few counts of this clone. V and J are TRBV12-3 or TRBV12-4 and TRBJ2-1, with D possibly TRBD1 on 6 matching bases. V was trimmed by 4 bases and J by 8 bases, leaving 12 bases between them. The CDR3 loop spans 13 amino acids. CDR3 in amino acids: CASSSGARDEQFF. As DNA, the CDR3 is TGTGCCAGCAGTTCAGGGGCGAGGGATGAGCAGTTCTTC.

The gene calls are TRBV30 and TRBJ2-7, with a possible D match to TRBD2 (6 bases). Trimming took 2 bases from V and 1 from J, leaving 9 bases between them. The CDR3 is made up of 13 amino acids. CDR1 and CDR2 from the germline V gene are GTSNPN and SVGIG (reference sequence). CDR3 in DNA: TGTGCCTGGAGTCCCGGGAGATCCTACGAGCAGTACTTC. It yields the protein CAWSPGRSYEQYF.

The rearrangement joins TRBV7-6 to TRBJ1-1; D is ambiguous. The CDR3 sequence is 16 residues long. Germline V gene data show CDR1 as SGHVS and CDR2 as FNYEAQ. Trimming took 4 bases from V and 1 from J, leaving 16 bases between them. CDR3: CASSYTPGPKNTEAFF. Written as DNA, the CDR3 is TGTGCCAGCAGCTACACCCCCGGGCCTAAGAACACTGAAGCTTTCTTT.

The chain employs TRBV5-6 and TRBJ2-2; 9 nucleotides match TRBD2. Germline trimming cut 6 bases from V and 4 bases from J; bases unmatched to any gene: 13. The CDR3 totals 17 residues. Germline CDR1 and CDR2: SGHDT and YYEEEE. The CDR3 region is CASTPGRGLATTGELFF. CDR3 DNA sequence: TGTGCCAGCACCCCTGGGAGGGGACTAGCTACCACCGGGGAGCTGTTTTTT. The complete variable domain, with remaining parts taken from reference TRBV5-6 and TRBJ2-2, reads DAGVTQSPTHLIKTRGQQVTLRCSPKSGHDTVSWYQQALGQGPQFIFQYYEEEERQRGNFPDRFSGHQFPNYSSELNVNALLLGDSALYLCASTPGRGLATTGELFFGEGSRLTVL.

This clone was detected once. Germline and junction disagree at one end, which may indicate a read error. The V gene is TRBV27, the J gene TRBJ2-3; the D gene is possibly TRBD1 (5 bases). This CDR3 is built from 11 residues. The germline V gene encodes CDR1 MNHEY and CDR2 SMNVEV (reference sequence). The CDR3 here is CASSYPDSPVF. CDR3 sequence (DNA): TGTGCCAGCAGTTATCCCGACAGCCCGGTATTT.